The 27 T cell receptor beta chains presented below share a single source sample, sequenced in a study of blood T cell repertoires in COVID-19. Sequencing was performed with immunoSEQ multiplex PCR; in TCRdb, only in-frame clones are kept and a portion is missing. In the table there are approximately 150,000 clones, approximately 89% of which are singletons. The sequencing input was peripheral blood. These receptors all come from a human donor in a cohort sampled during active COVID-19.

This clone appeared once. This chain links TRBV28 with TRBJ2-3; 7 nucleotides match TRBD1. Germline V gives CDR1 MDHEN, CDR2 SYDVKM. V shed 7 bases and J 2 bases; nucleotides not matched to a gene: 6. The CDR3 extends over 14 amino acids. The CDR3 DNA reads TGTGCCAGCACCCCAGGGGGTCACACAGATACGCAGTATTTT. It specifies CASTPGGHTDTQYF.

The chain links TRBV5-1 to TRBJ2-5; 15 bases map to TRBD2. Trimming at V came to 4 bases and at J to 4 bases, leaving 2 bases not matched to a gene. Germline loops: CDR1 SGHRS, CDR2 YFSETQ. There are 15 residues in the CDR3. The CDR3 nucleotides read TGCGCCAGCAGCCGGGGACTAGCGGGGGGAGAGACCCAGTACTTC. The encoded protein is CASSRGLAGGETQYF.

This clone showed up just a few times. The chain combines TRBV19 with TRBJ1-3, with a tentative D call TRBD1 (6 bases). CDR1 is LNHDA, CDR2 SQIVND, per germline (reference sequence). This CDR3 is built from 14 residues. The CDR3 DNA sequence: TGTACCAAACGGGGGGCCGCCTCTGGAAACACCATATATTTT. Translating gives CTKRGAASGNTIYF.

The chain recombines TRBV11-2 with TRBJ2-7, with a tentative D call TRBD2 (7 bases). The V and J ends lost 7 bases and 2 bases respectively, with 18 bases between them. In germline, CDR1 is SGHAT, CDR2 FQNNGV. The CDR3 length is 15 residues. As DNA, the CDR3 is TGTGCCAGCACCTCCCCCCGGCGGGGGCCCTACGAGCAGTACTTC. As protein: CASTSPRRGPYEQYF.

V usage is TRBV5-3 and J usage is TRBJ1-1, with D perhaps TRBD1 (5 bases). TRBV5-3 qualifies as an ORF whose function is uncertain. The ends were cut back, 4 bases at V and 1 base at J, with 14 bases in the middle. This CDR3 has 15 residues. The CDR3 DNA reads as TGTGCCAGAAGCCCAGACCCGGGGGGGAACACTGAAGCTTTCTTT. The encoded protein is CARSPDPGGNTEAFF.

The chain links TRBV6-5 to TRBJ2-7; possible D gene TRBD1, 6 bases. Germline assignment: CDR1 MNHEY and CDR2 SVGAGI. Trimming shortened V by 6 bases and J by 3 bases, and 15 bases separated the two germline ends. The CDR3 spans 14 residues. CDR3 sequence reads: CASRIEQGNYEQYF. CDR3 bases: TGTGCCAGCAGGATCGAACAGGGAAACTACGAGCAGTACTTC.

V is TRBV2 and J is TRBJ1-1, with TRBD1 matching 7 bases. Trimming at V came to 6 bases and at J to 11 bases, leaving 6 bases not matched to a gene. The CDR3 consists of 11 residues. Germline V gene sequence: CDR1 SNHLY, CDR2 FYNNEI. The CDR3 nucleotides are TGTGCCAGCAGCAGCGGACAGGTTGCTTTCTTT. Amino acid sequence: CASSSGQVAFF.

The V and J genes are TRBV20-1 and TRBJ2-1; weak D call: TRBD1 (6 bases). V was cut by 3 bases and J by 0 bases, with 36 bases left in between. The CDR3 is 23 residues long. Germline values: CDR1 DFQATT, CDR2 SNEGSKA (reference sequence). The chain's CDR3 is CSASPTGAFRALQPSPSYNEQFF. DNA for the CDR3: TGCAGTGCTAGTCCGACAGGAGCTTTTAGGGCCCTACAACCAAGTCCCTCCTACAATGAGCAGTTCTTC.

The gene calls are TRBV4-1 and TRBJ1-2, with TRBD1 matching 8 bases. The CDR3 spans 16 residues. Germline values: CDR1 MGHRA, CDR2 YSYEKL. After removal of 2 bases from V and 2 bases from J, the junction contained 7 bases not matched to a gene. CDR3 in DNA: TGCGCCAGCAGCCAAATGGCAGGGGGCACAAACTATGGCTACACCTTC. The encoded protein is CASSQMAGGTNYGYTF.

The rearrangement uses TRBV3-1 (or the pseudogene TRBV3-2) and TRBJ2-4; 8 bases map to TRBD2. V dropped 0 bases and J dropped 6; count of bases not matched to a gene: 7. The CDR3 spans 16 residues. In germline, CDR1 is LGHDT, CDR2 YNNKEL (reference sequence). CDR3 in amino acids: CASSQDPSGGGNIQYF. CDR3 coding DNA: TGTGCCAGCAGCCAAGATCCGAGCGGGGGTGGAAACATTCAGTACTTC.

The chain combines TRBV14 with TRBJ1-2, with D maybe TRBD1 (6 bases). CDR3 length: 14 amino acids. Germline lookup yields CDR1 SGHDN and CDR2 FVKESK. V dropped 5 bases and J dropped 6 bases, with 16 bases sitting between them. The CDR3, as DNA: TGTGCCAGCAGCAAAACACAGGGTGACGATGGCTACACCTTC. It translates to CASSKTQGDDGYTF. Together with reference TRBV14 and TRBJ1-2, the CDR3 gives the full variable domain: EAGVTQFPSHSVIEKGQTVTLRCDPISGHDNLYWYRRVMGKEIKFLLHFVKESKQDESGMPNNRFLAERTGGTYSTLKVQPAELEDSGVYFCASSKTQGDDGYTFGSGTRLTVV.

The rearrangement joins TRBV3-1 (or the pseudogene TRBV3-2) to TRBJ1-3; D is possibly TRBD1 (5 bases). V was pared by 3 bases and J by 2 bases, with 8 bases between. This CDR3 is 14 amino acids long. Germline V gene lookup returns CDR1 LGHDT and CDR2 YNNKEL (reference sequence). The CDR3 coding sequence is TGTGCCAGCAGCCAGGGGGGGGCTGGAAACACCATATATTTT. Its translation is CASSQGGAGNTIYF.

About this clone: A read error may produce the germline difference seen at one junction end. Here the CDR3 reads CASSEGYGTGLPDF. The CDR3 nucleotides are TGTGCCAGCAGTGAAGGTTACGGGACAGGCCTTCCGGATTTT. The chain carries TRBV2 and TRBJ2-3; 8 bases agree with TRBD1. There are 14 residues in the CDR3. The germline V gene has CDR1 SNHLY and CDR2 FYNNEI.

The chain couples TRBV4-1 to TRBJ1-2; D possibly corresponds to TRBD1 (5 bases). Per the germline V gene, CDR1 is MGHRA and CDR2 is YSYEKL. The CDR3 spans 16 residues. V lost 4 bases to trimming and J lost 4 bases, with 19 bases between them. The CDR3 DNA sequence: TGCGCCAGCAGCCCGGTACAGGACCCTAGATTCTATGGCTACACCTTC. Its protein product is CASSPVQDPRFYGYTF.

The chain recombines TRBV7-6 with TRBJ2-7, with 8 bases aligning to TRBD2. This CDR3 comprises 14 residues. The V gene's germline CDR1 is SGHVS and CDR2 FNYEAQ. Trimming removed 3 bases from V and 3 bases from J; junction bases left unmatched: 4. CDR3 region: CASSFLSGGYEQYF. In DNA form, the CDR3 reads TGTGCCAGCAGCTTCCTGAGCGGGGGCTACGAGCAGTACTTC.

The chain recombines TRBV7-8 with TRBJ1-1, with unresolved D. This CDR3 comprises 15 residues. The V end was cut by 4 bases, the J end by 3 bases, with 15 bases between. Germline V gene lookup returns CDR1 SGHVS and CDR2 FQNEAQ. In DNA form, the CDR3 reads TGTGCCAGCAGCTCGTCGACAAGCGGATACACTGAAGCTTTCTTT. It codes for CASSSSTSGYTEAFF.

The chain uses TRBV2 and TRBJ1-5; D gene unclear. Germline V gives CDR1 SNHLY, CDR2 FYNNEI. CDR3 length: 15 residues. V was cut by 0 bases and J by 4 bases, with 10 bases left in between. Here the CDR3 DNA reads TGTGCCAGCAGTGAAGCGGCAGGTATTAATCAGCCCCAGCATTTT. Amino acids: CASSEAAGINQPQHF.

CDR3 bases: TGTGCCAGCAGTTTATCGACTAGCGGGGTTCAGCAGTTCTTC. Translating it yields CASSLSTSGVQQFF. The rearrangement links TRBV27 to TRBJ2-1, with TRBD2 identical over 11 bases. The CDR3 spans 14 residues. CDR1 and CDR2 (germline): MNHEY, SMNVEV (reference sequence). Trimming removed 0 bases from V and 11 bases from J; junction bases left unmatched: 3.

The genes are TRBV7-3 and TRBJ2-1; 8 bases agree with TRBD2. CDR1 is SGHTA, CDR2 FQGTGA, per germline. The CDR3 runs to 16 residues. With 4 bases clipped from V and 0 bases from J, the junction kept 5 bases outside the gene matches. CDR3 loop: CASSSPGTSSYNEQFF. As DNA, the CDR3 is TGTGCCAGCAGCTCCCCCGGGACTAGCTCCTACAATGAGCAGTTCTTC. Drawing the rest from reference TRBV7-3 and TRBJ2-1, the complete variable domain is GAGVSQTPSNKVTEKGKYVELRCDPISGHTALYWYRQSLGQGPEFLIYFQGTGAADDSGLPNDRFFAVRPEGSVSTLKIQRTERGDSAVYLCASSSPGTSSYNEQFFGPGTRLTVL.

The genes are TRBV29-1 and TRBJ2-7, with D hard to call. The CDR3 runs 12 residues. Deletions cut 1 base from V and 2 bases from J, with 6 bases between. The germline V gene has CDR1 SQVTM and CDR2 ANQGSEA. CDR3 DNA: TGCAGCGTTGAAGGACAAACCTACGAGCAGTACTTC. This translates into CSVEGQTYEQYF.

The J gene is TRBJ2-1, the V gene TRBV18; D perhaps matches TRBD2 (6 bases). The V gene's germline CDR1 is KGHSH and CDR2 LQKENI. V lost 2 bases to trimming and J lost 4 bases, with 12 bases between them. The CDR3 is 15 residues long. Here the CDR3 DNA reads TGTGCCAGCTCACCATCTTGGGGGGTATACAATGAGCAGTTCTTC. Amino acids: CASSPSWGVYNEQFF.

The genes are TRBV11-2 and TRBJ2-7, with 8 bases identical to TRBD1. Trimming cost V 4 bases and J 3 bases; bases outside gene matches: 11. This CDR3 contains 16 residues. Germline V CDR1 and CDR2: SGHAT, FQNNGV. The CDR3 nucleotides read TGTGCCAGCAGCTCAAACAGGGGGTACGGAGGCTACGAGCAGTACTTC. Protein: CASSSNRGYGGYEQYF.

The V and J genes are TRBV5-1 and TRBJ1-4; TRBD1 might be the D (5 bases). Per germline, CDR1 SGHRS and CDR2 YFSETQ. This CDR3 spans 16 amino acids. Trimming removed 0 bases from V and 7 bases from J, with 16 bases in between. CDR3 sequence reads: CASSLAGLTNGEKLFF. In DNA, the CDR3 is TGCGCCAGCAGCTTGGCGGGACTAACGAATGGTGAAAAACTGTTTTTT.

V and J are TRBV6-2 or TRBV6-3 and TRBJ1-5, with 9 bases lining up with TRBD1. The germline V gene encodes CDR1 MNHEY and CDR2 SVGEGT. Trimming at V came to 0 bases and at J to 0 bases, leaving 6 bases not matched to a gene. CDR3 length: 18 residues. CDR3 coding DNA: TGTGCCAGCAGTTACTCGACAGGACAGGGGTATAGCAATCAGCCCCAGCATTTT. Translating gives CASSYSTGQGYSNQPQHF.

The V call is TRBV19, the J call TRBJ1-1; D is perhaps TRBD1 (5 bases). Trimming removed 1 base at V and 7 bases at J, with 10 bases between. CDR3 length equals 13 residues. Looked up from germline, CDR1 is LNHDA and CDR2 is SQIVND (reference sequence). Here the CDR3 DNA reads TGTGCCAGTAGTATAGGCAGGGAGGGTGAAGCTTTCTTT. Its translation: CASSIGREGEAFF.

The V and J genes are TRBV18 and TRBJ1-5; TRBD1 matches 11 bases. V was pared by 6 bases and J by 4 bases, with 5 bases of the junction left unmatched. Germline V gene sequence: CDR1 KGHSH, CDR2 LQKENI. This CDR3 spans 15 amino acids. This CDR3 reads CASSLGQGANQPQHF. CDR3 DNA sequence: TGTGCCAGCTCTCTAGGACAGGGGGCGAATCAGCCCCAGCATTTT.

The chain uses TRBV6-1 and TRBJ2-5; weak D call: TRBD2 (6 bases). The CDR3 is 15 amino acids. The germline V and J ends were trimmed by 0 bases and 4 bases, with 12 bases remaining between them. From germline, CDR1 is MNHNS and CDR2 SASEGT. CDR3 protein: CASSEALGGPETQYF. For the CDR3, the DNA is TGTGCCAGCAGTGAAGCCTTGGGAGGCCCAGAGACCCAGTACTTC.